These T cell receptor beta chains were read from a single sample in a study of T cell changes during pregnancy in multiple sclerosis. Measured with immunoSEQ multiplex PCR; TCRdb has only the in-frame clones, and not every one. The sample lists tens of thousands of clones, approximately 92% occurring once. The specimen comprised CD4+ T cells from peripheral blood mononuclear cells, sampled in the third trimester of pregnancy. Receptor source: a female donor with multiple sclerosis, enrolled in a pregnancy study. CDR3s include the opening cysteine and the closing phenylalanine or tryptophan. D genes are given only for firm matches. A clone size is listed for some rows: how often the clone was seen (once, few, many), or a class if it is expanded.

size: NA; D: NA; V: TRBV18; J: TRBJ1-1; CDR3: CASSPREGPTEAFF; DNA: TGTGCCAGCTCACCAAGGGAGGGACCTACTGAAGCTTTCTTT
size: NA; D: TRBD2; V: TRBV5-1; J: TRBJ2-7; CDR3: CASSIGTLAGNYEQYF; DNA: TGCGCCAGCAGCATAGGAACCTTAGCGGGAAACTACGAGCAGTACTTC
size: NA; D: TRBD2; V: TRBV10-3; J: TRBJ2-2; CDR3: CAIAQGREVTGELFF; DNA: TGTGCCATCGCCCAGGGGCGGGAGGTCACCGGGGAGCTGTTTTTT
size: NA; D: TRBD1; V: TRBV27; J: TRBJ2-4; CDR3: CASRPNWDRGDKNIQYF; DNA: TGTGCCAGCAGGCCGAATTGGGACAGGGGTGACAAAAACATTCAGTACTTC
size: NA; D: TRBD1; V: TRBV28; J: TRBJ1-2; CDR3: CASSTDRGDLYGYTF; DNA: TGTGCCAGCAGTACCGACAGGGGGGATCTCTATGGCTACACCTTC
size: once; D: TRBD1; V: TRBV19; J: TRBJ2-5; CDR3: CASNPTGGPETQYF; DNA: TGTGCCAGTAATCCAACAGGGGGCCCGGAGACCCAGTACTTC
size: NA; D: TRBD1; V: TRBV13; J: TRBJ2-2; CDR3: CASSSGTGISPGELFF; DNA: TGTGCCAGCAGTTCCGGGACAGGGATAAGTCCCGGGGAGCTGTTTTTT
size: NA; D: NA; V: TRBV5-1; J: TRBJ1-1; CDR3: CASSLGAIAEAFF; DNA: TGCGCCAGCAGCTTGGGAGCGATCGCTGAAGCTTTCTTT
size: NA; D: NA; V: TRBV2; J: TRBJ1-2; CDR3: CASRRDLKDHGYTF; DNA: TGTGCCAGCCGCAGGGACTTAAAAGATCATGGCTACACCTTC
size: NA; D: NA; V: TRBV11-3; J: TRBJ1-5; CDR3: CASSYPDYSNQPQHF; DNA: TGTGCCAGCAGCTATCCAGACTATAGCAATCAGCCCCAGCATTTT
size: NA; D: TRBD2; V: TRBV29-1; J: TRBJ2-1; CDR3: CSAFTHPGLVGNEQFF; DNA: TGCAGCGCCTTCACACATCCGGGACTAGTGGGGAATGAGCAGTTCTTC